This T cell receptor beta chain was profiled in a study of T cells after yellow fever vaccination. Across the study: When fractions had low cell numbers, they were prepared with SMART-Seq v4 Ultra Low Input.

Notes on the study in general: Booster samples showed a return of most primary-vaccination clones (around 96% CD4, 88% CD8). One caveat is that FACS-sorted repertoires could contain abundant clonotypes contaminating from the bulk population.

This clonotype was seen a handful of times. Its target is unknown. Trimming cost V 8 bases and J 4 bases, with 14 bases left between them. The CDR3 contains 13 residues. Germline-derived CDR1 and CDR2 are MDHEN and SYDVKM. Each CDR3 protein gets one entry after TCRdb re-called the 5' RACE reads with MiXCR. The sample holds some 340,000 distinct CDR3 sequences, about 4% seen once. This chain connects TRBV28 to TRBJ2-5; D may match TRBD1 or TRBD2 (6 bases each). This sequence was found in a man between 18 and 35 years old who received the YFV17D yellow fever vaccine. Here the sequenced sample was PBMCs, taken 5 days after the yellow fever booster vaccination. Here the CDR3 DNA reads TGTGCCAGCGGTGCCGGGGGCCCAGAGACCCAGTACTTC. Its protein is CASGAGGPETQYF.